The rows below give T cell receptor beta chains drawn from one sample of a study of T cell responses to AZD1222 COVID-19 vaccine. The protocol was immunoSEQ multiplex PCR, while the TCRdb copy is restricted to in-frame clones and leaves out a portion. This sample has 80,000 or so clones, with about 84% found just once. The sequences come from peripheral blood, collected on day 0 of AZD1222 vaccination. These receptors were collected from an adult in good health. Both conserved end residues are part of each CDR3. D genes are given only for firm matches. Clone size appears in some rows only: once, few, many, or a class for an expanded clone.

d_call j_call v_call clone_size cdr3_aa cdr3_nt
. TRBJ2-2 TRBV5-1 . CASSLEGPHSGELFF TGCGCCAGCAGCTTGGAGGGGCCACATTCCGGGGAGCTGTTTTTT
TRBD1 TRBJ1-2 TRBV6-5 . CASSYAGGYGYTF TGTGCCAGCAGTTACGCAGGGGGCTATGGCTACACCTTC
. TRBJ1-6 TRBV27 . CASRSWGDLPLHF TGTGCCAGCCGGTCCTGGGGGGATTTACCCCTCCACTTT
. TRBJ2-7 TRBV11-2 . CASSLNAGRPYEQYF TGTGCCAGCAGCTTAAACGCCGGCAGGCCCTACGAGCAGTACTTC
. TRBJ2-7 TRBV3-1/TRBV3-2 . CASSPDSPGSYEQYF TGTGCCAGCAGCCCCGACAGTCCTGGCTCCTACGAGCAGTACTTC
. TRBJ2-3 TRBV6-9 . CASTGSSTDTQYF TGTGCCAGCACGGGGTCAAGCACAGATACGCAGTATTTT
. TRBJ1-2 TRBV19 . CASSITGKYDGYTF TGTGCCAGTAGTATCACAGGGAAGTATGATGGCTACACCTTC
. TRBJ1-2 TRBV5-5 once CASSLDGGLNYGYTF TGTGCCAGCAGCTTAGATGGGGGGTTAAACTATGGCTACACCTTC
. TRBJ1-5 TRBV5-5 . CASSFDPDRPQHF TGTGCCAGCAGCTTCGACCCAGATCGGCCCCAGCATTTT
. TRBJ1-2 TRBV11-2 . CASSSLGNGYTF TGTGCCAGCAGCTCCCTCGGGAATGGCTACACCTTC
. TRBJ2-1 TRBV11-2 once CASSSGPLQFF TGTGCCAGCAGCTCCGGGCCCCTGCAGTTCTTC
TRBD1 TRBJ1-2 TRBV7-9 . CASSSYAGTEYGYTF TGTGCCAGCAGCTCCTACGCCGGGACAGAGTATGGCTACACCTTC
. TRBJ1-5 TRBV13 . CASSVGQVNQPQHF TGTGCCAGCAGCGTTGGCCAGGTTAATCAGCCCCAGCATTTT
TRBD1 TRBJ2-5 TRBV2 . CASSETGGRDRGPETQYF TGTGCCAGCAGTGAAACCGGCGGGCGGGACAGGGGGCCCGAGACCCAGTACTTC
. TRBJ2-5 TRBV7-3 . CASSLLVQGTQYF TGTGCCAGCAGCTTATTGGTTCAGGGGACCCAGTACTTC
TRBD1 TRBJ1-5 TRBV6-2/TRBV6-3 . CASSPGQGPSNQPQHF TGTGCCAGCAGTCCGGGACAGGGGCCCTCCAATCAGCCCCAGCATTTT
. TRBJ1-1 TRBV7-3 . CASSPGRDFEAFF TGTGCCAGCAGCCCGGGTAGGGACTTTGAAGCTTTCTTT
TRBD1 TRBJ1-1 TRBV5-4 . CASSPVTGGRGTEAFF TGTGCCAGCAGCCCTGTCACAGGGGGCAGGGGCACTGAAGCTTTCTTT
. TRBJ1-2 TRBV5-4 . CASSFGQSYGYTF TGTGCCAGCAGCTTCGGGCAGTCCTATGGCTACACCTTC
. TRBJ1-5 TRBV6-1 once CASSDRGYQPQHF TGTGCCAGCAGTGACAGGGGCTATCAGCCCCAGCATTTT
TRBD1 TRBJ1-3 TRBV19 . CAASRDSSSGNTIYF TGTGCCGCTTCGCGGGACAGCAGTTCTGGAAACACCATATATTTT
. TRBJ1-5 TRBV27 . CASSPTTINQPQHF TGTGCCAGCAGTCCGACCACGATCAATCAGCCCCAGCATTTT
. TRBJ2-7 TRBV9 . CASNKGTGGRAEQYF TGTGCCAGCAACAAAGGTACCGGGGGGCGGGCCGAGCAGTACTTC
. TRBJ1-1 TRBV30 . CAWSVWAGTEAFF TGTGCCTGGAGCGTATGGGCCGGCACTGAAGCTTTCTTT
. TRBJ2-7 TRBV5-4 . CASSLHITYEQYF TGTGCCAGCAGCCTCCACATTACCTACGAGCAGTACTTC
. TRBJ2-7 TRBV7-8 . CASSPTGSSYEQYF TGTGCCAGCAGCCCGACGGGTAGCTCCTACGAGCAGTACTTC
. TRBJ2-7 TRBV19 . CASSSRLSSYEQYF TGTGCCAGTAGTAGCCGCTTGAGCTCCTACGAGCAGTACTTC
. TRBJ1-2 TRBV18 . CASSTPGYHGYTF TGTGCCAGCTCAACCCCCGGGTATCATGGCTACACCTTC
TRBD1 TRBJ1-5 TRBV10-3 . CAISDRGSNQPQHF TGTGCCATCAGTGACAGGGGGAGCAATCAGCCCCAGCATTTT
. TRBJ1-1 TRBV19 . CASSSDWTEDRVEVNTEAFF TGTGCCAGTAGTTCGGACTGGACTGAGGATCGGGTTGAGGTGAACACTGAAGCTTTCTTT
TRBD1 TRBJ1-2 TRBV5-4 . CASRQQGANYGYTF TGTGCCAGCAGACAGCAGGGGGCTAACTATGGCTACACCTTC
. TRBJ1-6 TRBV14 . CASSPGTNSPLHF TGTGCCAGCAGCCCGGGGACTAATTCACCCCTCCACTTT
TRBD2 TRBJ2-1 TRBV7-2 . CASSSAGLAGNEQFF TGTGCCAGCAGCTCCGCGGGACTAGCGGGCAATGAGCAGTTCTTC
TRBD1 TRBJ1-1 TRBV19 . CASSYGTGGTEAFF TGTGCCAGTAGTTATGGGACAGGGGGCACTGAAGCTTTCTTT
. TRBJ1-5 TRBV4-3 . CASSQDSGTDQPQHF TGCGCCAGCAGCCAAGATTCAGGGACCGATCAGCCCCAGCATTTT
. TRBJ1-2 TRBV30 . CAWSPGYHGYTF TGTGCCTGGAGTCCAGGGTACCATGGCTACACCTTC
. TRBJ2-2 TRBV4-3 . CASSQDRPGTSGTGELFF TGCGCCAGCAGCCAAGATCGTCCTGGGACTTCGGGCACCGGGGAGCTGTTTTTT
TRBD1 TRBJ1-5 TRBV9 . CASSAEGARQPQHF TGTGCCAGCAGCGCCGAGGGGGCCCGGCAGCCCCAGCATTTT
TRBD1 TRBJ2-7 TRBV13 . CASSFSGGKSYEQYF TGTGCCAGCAGCTTCTCAGGGGGAAAATCCTACGAGCAGTACTTC
. TRBJ1-5 TRBV10-2 . CASSESNRNQPQHF TGCGCCAGCAGTGAGTCGAACAGAAATCAGCCCCAGCATTTT
. TRBJ1-1 TRBV24-1 . CATSDWIQGSQAFF TGTGCCACCAGTGATTGGATACAGGGATCGCAAGCTTTCTTT
. TRBJ2-2 TRBV9 . CASSPVRGTGELFF TGTGCCAGCAGTCCAGTAAGGGGTACGGGGGAGCTGTTTTTT
. TRBJ1-1 TRBV5-4 . CASSLALEREAFF TGTGCCAGCAGCTTAGCTCTCGAGAGAGAAGCTTTCTTT
. TRBJ2-2 TRBV11-2 . CASSLGTWLGELFF TGTGCCAGCAGCTTAGGTACCTGGCTGGGGGAGCTGTTTTTT
TRBD2 TRBJ2-5 TRBV4-3 . CASSPGLAGPQETQYF TGCGCCAGCAGCCCCGGACTAGCGGGCCCCCAAGAGACCCAGTACTTC
. TRBJ2-2 TRBV4-3 . CASSQEKGPFSGELFF TGCGCCAGCAGCCAAGAGAAGGGTCCGTTTTCCGGGGAGCTGTTTTTT
. TRBJ1-2 TRBV11-2 . CASSSSLANYGYTF TGTGCCAGCAGCTCTTCACTAGCTAACTATGGCTACACCTTC
. TRBJ1-2 TRBV6-5 . CASSPQGRGYTF TGTGCCAGCAGTCCCCAGGGTCGTGGCTACACCTTC
TRBD1 TRBJ1-1 TRBV4-2 few CASSPATGDLTEAFF TGTGCCAGCAGCCCCGCGACAGGGGATTTGACTGAAGCTTTCTTT
. TRBJ2-1 TRBV21-1 . CASSKEDGDNEQFF TGTGCCAGCAGCAAAGAGGACGGGGACAATGAGCAGTTCTTC
. TRBJ1-3 TRBV11-3 once CSGDIIREPSGNTIYF TGTTCGGGAGACATTATAAGGGAACCCTCTGGAAACACCATATATTTT
. TRBJ1-3 TRBV5-6 . CASSLGGSGNTIYF TGTGCCAGCAGCTTGGGGGGCTCTGGAAACACCATATATTTT
TRBD1 TRBJ2-6 TRBV4-3 . CASSQALSPGGAGANVLTF TGCGCCAGCAGCCAAGCGCTTTCCCCAGGGGGCGCTGGGGCCAACGTCCTGACTTTC
. TRBJ1-5 TRBV7-8 . CASSPLGDFSNQPQHF TGTGCCAGCAGCCCTCTAGGGGATTTCAGCAATCAGCCCCAGCATTTT
. TRBJ1-1 TRBV7-9 . CASSLGDGRFTEAFF TGTGCCAGCAGCTTAGGGGACGGGAGGTTCACTGAAGCTTTCTTT
. TRBJ1-1 TRBV5-1 . CASSLGVNTEAFF TGCGCCAGCAGTTTAGGGGTAAACACTGAAGCTTTCTTT
. TRBJ2-3 TRBV7-9 . CASSRTDTQYF TGTGCCAGCAGTCGCACAGATACGCAGTATTTT